This T cell receptor beta chain was obtained from a study of shared clonotypes between healthy human individuals. General study findings and limits: Clonotype sharing among the donors was expected to vary with sequencing depth.

Trimming at V came to 8 bases and at J to 2 bases, leaving 5 bases not matched to a gene. The CDR3 is 13 amino acids. From germline, CDR1 is MNHEY and CDR2 SMNVEV (reference sequence). Data came from immunoSEQ multiplex PCR; TCRdb stores just in-frame clones and leaves some out. The data contain fewer than 600,000 clones, approximately 80% of them seen just once; the ten biggest clones take up 12%. Comments on this clone: Its antigen is as yet unknown. Other nucleotide sequences in the sample specify the same CDR3.

This TCR was sampled from a woman in her forties in good health. Some clones in this sample may be carry-over from other donors' samples. The specimen sequenced was PBMCs. The V and J genes are TRBV27 and TRBJ2-7, with 8 positions matching TRBD1. DNA for the CDR3: TGTGCCAGCCGAGGGACAGGAACCTACGAGCAGTACTTC. It yields the protein CASRGTGTYEQYF.